This TCR beta chain was identified in a study of T cell repertoires in cytomegalovirus infection. The overall study: Evidence of both CMV infection and a matching HLA type came from public TCR beta signatures.

This clonotype was observed many times. Antigen specificity is unknown. Broader study findings: The response measured ex vivo was dominated by TCR beta clonotypes (HLA-C-restricted and CMV-specific).

Using its own MiXCR run on the reads, TCRdb lists one record per CDR3 protein. This sample yields 750,000 to 900,000 distinct CDR3 sequences, of which just under 30% are seen a single time; 10% to 15% belongs to the top ten. This CDR3 spans 16 amino acids. Losses at the gene ends were 0 bases for V and 1 base for J; bases not matched to a gene: 4. Germline lookup yields CDR1 SGHVS and CDR2 FQNEAQ. The V call is TRBV7-8, the J call TRBJ2-3, with TRBD2 matching 7 bases. This sample comprised cultured CD8+ T cells from PBMCs, obtained from culture after CMV antigen stimulation. The clonotype comes from a human donor in good health (CMV status not recorded). Some clones in this sample may be carry-over from other donors' samples. CDR3 nucleotide sequence: TGTGCCAGCAGCTTAGCGGCGGGGGAGGGCACAGATACGCAGTATTTT. Translating gives CASSLAAGEGTDTQYF.